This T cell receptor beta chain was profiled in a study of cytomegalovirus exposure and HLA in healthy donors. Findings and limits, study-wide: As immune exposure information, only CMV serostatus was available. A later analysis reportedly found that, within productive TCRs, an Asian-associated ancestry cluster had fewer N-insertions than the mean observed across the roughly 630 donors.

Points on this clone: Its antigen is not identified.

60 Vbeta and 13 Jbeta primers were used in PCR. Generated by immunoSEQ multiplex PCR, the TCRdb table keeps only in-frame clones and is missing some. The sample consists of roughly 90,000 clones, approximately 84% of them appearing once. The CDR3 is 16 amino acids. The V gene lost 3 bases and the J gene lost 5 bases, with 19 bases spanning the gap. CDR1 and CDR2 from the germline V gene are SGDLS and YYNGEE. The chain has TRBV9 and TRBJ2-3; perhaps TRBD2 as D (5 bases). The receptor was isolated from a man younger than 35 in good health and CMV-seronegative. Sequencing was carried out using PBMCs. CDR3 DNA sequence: TGTGCCAGCAGCGCCACGCTCGGGGTATTTTTAGATACGCAGTATTTT. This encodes CASSATLGVFLDTQYF. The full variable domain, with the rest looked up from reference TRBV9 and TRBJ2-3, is DSGVTQTPKHLITATGQRVTLRCSPRSGDLSVYWYQQSLDQGLQFLIQYYNGEERAKGNILERFSAQQFPDLHSELNLSSLELGDSALYFCASSATLGVFLDTQYFGPGTRLTVL.